The present T cell receptor beta chain was sequenced within a study of blood T cell repertoires in COVID-19 (dated by TCRdb to the early 2020s). At the level of the whole study: The collaborator samples originated in the United States, Italy and Spain and spanned the acute and convalescent phases of COVID-19. The repertoires were released in a freely available public database meant as a resource for research on the immune response to SARS-CoV-2. A de-identified subject ID, COVID-19 status, age in years and sex were almost always included in the sample metadata. Deeply sampled blood TCRbeta repertoires from subjects exposed to, actively infected with, or recovered from COVID-19 were included in the dataset. The prospective study material was composed of cDNA or gDNA derived from T cells, B-cell-depleted T cells, or PBMCs. HLA class I and class II types, where available, came from metadata supplied by the sample provider rather than from assay-based typing. Samples were obtained from the ongoing ImmuneRACE study (first 160 participants) and from 1,000 to 1,500 subjects provided by 6 global collaborators. Here is what the overall study found, with its caveats: The amount of clinical and demographic metadata varied by source and participant and was provided uncurated.

The germline V gene (reference sequence) provides CDR1 MNHEY and CDR2 SMNVEV. The CDR3 starts with the cysteine, ends with the phenylalanine, and has 15 residues. The CDR3 DNA has 45 bases and is translated from base 1. The junction shows trimming of 5 bases on V and 4 bases on J, and the gene matches do not reach 2 bases of it. TCRbeta CDR3 regions were amplified from genomic DNA by means of the immunoSEQ Assay, a bias-controlled multiplex PCR. The paper's processing steps were these. Within the assay, amplification of reference gene primers was used to estimate how many nucleated cells each sample contained. Sequence reads were collapsed and filtered to measure the absolute abundance of every unique TCRbeta CDR3 rearrangement. For each sample, productive Simpson clonality was calculated by taking the square root of Simpson's diversity index across productive rearrangements. What TCRdb holds here is the immuneACCESS table cut down to in-frame rearrangements. Part of the clones is not present; checked against another copy, under half of the missing clones reflect an unresolved V gene, and the others are unexplained. Clone size and V and J calls were adopted from that table, with D and trimming inferred from the DNA. This sample comprises some 330,000 clones, around 86% of them detected only once. The ten largest account for over 4.5% of the sample.

Concerning this clone itself: Its antigen remains unidentified. Per-base qualities were not stored, and no clone one base away is much larger.

Enrolling through a virtual design, the prospective study's participants ranged in age from roughly 18 to 89 years and lived across some 23 United States geographic areas. In the prospective study, participants were assigned to cohorts based on the clinical history participants reported in a screening survey and a study questionnaire. ImmuneRACE Cohort 3 recovered participants were defined by two consecutive negative NP/OP PCR tests, healthcare professional clearance, or symptom resolution. Each participant in the prospective study had whole blood, serum and a nasopharyngeal or oropharyngeal swab collected by mobile phlebotomists. Prospective study participants could optionally give additional blood draws and questionnaires over a roughly two-month period. Before DNA extraction, blood samples from the prospective study were shipped at room temperature or frozen.

The chain employs TRBV27 and TRBJ2-3, and TRBD2 aligns with 14 junction nucleotides. Sequenced material: PBMCs or T cells enriched from blood (not recorded which). The TCR was taken from a woman aged 50 to 65 who had recovered from COVID-19. The CDR3 sequence is CASSTGLAGADTQYF. The DNA sequence is as follows: TGTGCCAGCAGTACGGGACTAGCGGGAGCAGATACGCAGTATTTT.